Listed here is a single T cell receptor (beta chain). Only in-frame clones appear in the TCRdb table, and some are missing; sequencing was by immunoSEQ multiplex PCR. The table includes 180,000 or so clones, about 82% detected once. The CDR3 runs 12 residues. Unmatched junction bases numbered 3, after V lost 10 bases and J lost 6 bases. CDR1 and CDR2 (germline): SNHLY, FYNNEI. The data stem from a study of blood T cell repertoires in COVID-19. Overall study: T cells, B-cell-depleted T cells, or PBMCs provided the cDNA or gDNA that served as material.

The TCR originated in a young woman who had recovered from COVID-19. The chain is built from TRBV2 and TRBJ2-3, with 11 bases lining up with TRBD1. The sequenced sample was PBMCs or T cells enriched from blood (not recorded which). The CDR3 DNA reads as TGTGCCAAGGGACAGGGGGATGATACGCAGTATTTT. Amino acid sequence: CAKGQGDDTQYF. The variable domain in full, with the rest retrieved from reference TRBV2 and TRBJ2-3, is EPEVTQTPSHQVTQMGQEVILRCVPISNHLYFYWYRQILGQKVEFLVSFYNNEISEKSEIFDDQFSVERPDGSNFTLKIRSTKLEDSAMYFCAKGQGDDTQYFGPGTRLTVL.